The 11 T cell receptor beta chains presented below share a single source sample, sequenced in a study of identical twins. TCRdb fed the 5' RACE reads into MiXCR, producing one record per CDR3 protein. The sample yields some 260,000 distinct CDR3 sequences, over 12% seen once. Specimen: memory (CD45RO+) T cells sorted from blood. These receptors were collected from a young woman in good health.

The gene calls are TRBV20-1 and TRBJ1-1; 7 bases line up with TRBD1. Germline assignment: CDR1 DFQATT and CDR2 SNEGSKA (reference sequence). V lost 3 bases, J lost 1 base, and 2 bases stayed unmatched. The CDR3 spans 13 residues. The CDR3 loop is CSASYRGNTEAFF. The DNA for the CDR3 is TGCAGTGCTAGCTACAGGGGGAACACTGAAGCTTTCTTT.

The chain couples TRBV5-4 to TRBJ2-7; no definite D call. V was shortened by 0 bases and J by 7 bases, with 11 bases between the two germline ends. The CDR3 extends over 13 amino acids. From germline, CDR1 is SGHNT and CDR2 YYREEE (reference sequence). The CDR3: CASSLDAQLEQYF. CDR3 in DNA: TGTGCCAGCAGCTTGGACGCACAGCTGGAGCAGTACTTC.

The chain recombines TRBV9 with TRBJ2-5; tentatively, D is TRBD2 (6 bases). The CDR3 has 15 amino acids. Trimming took off 0 bases at V and 5 bases at J, with 14 bases between the two ends. Germline CDR1 is SGDLS and CDR2 is YYNGEE. DNA for the CDR3: TGTGCCAGCAGCGTAGGCGTCGGGAGCGGGGAGACCCAGTACTTC. Translating gives CASSVGVGSGETQYF.

The sample holds a few counts of this clonotype. The gene calls are TRBV7-9 and TRBJ2-1; tentatively, D is TRBD2 (7 bases). The CDR3 covers 14 residues. Germline lookup yields CDR1 SEHNR and CDR2 FQNEAQ (reference sequence). V was cut by 3 bases and J by 10 bases, with 16 bases left in between. The CDR3 region has the DNA TGTGCCAGCAGCTTTGTTGTGGGGGGGCTGGAGCAGTTCTTC. Amino acids: CASSFVVGGLEQFF.

The chain couples TRBV4-2 to TRBJ2-5, with 7 bases fitting TRBD2. The V gene's germline CDR1 is LGHNA and CDR2 YNFKEQ. The CDR3 loop spans 16 amino acids. V dropped 2 bases and J dropped 4; count of bases not matched to a gene: 10. In nucleotides, the CDR3 is TGTGCCAGCAGCCAACCCGTCAGCGGGGTAAGAGAGACCCAGTACTTC. Translating it yields CASSQPVSGVRETQYF.

The chain carries TRBV7-2 and TRBJ1-2, with 11 bases aligning to TRBD1. Germline CDR1 reads SGHTA; CDR2 reads FQGNSA. The J segment lost 5 bases and the V segment lost 3 bases, leaving 5 bases of the junction unmatched. The CDR3 runs to 15 residues. In DNA, the CDR3 is TGTGCCAGCAGCTTTGGGACAGGGGGACGGTATGGCTACACCTTC. It translates to CASSFGTGGRYGYTF.

This clonotype turned up a few times. The J gene is TRBJ2-7, the V gene TRBV5-1; D is perhaps TRBD2 (6 bases). V was cut by 4 bases and J by 1 base, with 15 bases left in between. The germline CDR1 and CDR2 sequences are SGHRS and YFSETQ. CDR3 length: 15 amino acids. CDR3 sequence: CASSAGSGFSYEQYF. In DNA, the CDR3 is TGCGCCAGCAGCGCAGGGAGCGGGTTTTCCTACGAGCAGTACTTC.

This sequence joins TRBV19 and TRBJ2-3; TRBD2 aligns across 9 bases. V trimming: 3 bases; J trimming: 0 bases; junction bases outside the gene matches: 13. CDR3 length: 19 residues. Germline-derived CDR1 and CDR2 are LNHDA and SQIVND (reference sequence). For the CDR3, the DNA is TGTGCCAGTAGTATGTGGAGGCGGGGGGGCCTTATGAGCACAGATACGCAGTATTTT. Encoded protein: CASSMWRRGGLMSTDTQYF.

This clonotype was observed a few times. The V gene is TRBV5-1, the J gene TRBJ1-6, with no clear D. CDR3 length: 16 amino acids. V gave up 3 bases and J gave up 7 bases, with 17 bases separating them. Germline values: CDR1 SGHRS, CDR2 YFSETQ. The CDR3: CASSSGPQPGNSPLHF. For the CDR3, the DNA is TGCGCCAGCAGCTCCGGACCTCAACCCGGAAATTCACCCCTCCACTTT.

CDR3 DNA: TGTGCCAGTAATTCCCAGGGCTTCTCCTACGGCAATCAGCCCCAGCATTTT. As protein: CASNSQGFSYGNQPQHF. The chain combines TRBV19 with TRBJ1-5, with TRBD1 as a possible D gene (5 bases). The V end lost 7 bases, the J end lost 2 bases, and 21 bases lay between the germline ends. Germline CDR1 LNHDA, CDR2 SQIVND (reference sequence). This CDR3 has 17 residues. The variable domain in full, completed from reference TRBV19 and TRBJ1-5, reads DGGITQSPKYLFRKEGQNVTLSCEQNLNHDAMYWYRQDPGQGLRLIYYSQIVNDFQKGDIAEGYSVSREKKESFPLTVTSAQKNPTAFYLCASNSQGFSYGNQPQHFGDGTRLSIL.

The V and J genes are TRBV20-1 and TRBJ2-4, with D unclear. In germline, CDR1 is DFQATT, CDR2 SNEGSKA (reference sequence). This CDR3 has 14 residues. The ends were cut back, 6 bases at V and 0 bases at J, with 12 bases in the middle. CDR3 DNA: TGCAGTGCCCTCTCCCAGGTAGCCAAAAACATTCAGTACTTC. Amino acid sequence: CSALSQVAKNIQYF.